The clone carrying this T cell receptor beta chain was observed once. The data originate from a study of OX40 agonist ivuxolimab in advanced cancers. The method was immunoSEQ multiplex PCR; TCRdb's version includes in-frame clones alone and lacks a portion of them. The repertoire holds about 35,000 clones, approximately 82% seen once, with 2.6% in the top ten. Germline V gene sequence: CDR1 SGHAT, CDR2 FQNNGV. Between the trimmed V and J ends, which lost 5 bases and 12 bases, there was a span of 26 bases. CDR3 length: 16 amino acids. Peripheral blood came from all dose cohorts at three timepoints. The specimen comprised CD4+ or CD8+ T cells sorted from blood, sampled in a trial of the OX40 agonist ivuxolimab. This TCR came from an adult with an advanced solid tumor such as melanoma, head and neck, liver or kidney cancer. The chain uses TRBV11-2 and TRBJ2-1; TRBD2 is a possible D gene (5 bases). Written as DNA, the CDR3 is TGTGCCAGCAGCCTTTACCGGAGGCCTCCTCTTGGTGGGCAGTTCTTC. Its protein is CASSLYRRPPLGGQFF.